This is a list of T cell receptor beta chains from one sample in a study of shared clonotypes between healthy human individuals. Sequenced by immunoSEQ multiplex PCR; TCRdb stores in-frame clones only, minus some. The sample shows more than 2,000,000 clones, 93% of them seen only once. The sample was naive CD4+ T cells from PBMCs. All receptors come from a man aged 18-30 years in good health. Some clones in this sample may be carry-over from other donors' samples. CDR3s include the opening cysteine and the closing phenylalanine or tryptophan. D genes are given only for firm matches. Expanded clones are given a class, and other clones once, few, many or no size at all.

V	size	J	D	DNA	CDR3
TRBV28	NA	TRBJ2-1	NA	TGTGCCAGCAGTTTACCCAGACCCCTCGGGAATGAGCAGTTCTTC	CASSLPRPLGNEQFF
TRBV7-2	NA	TRBJ2-2	TRBD1	TGTGCCAGCAGCACCGACAGGGGGAATGCCGGGGAGCTGTTTTTT	CASSTDRGNAGELFF
TRBV7-2	NA	TRBJ2-1	TRBD2	TGTGCCAGCAGCTCGCCTCTCAGGACTAGCGGGAGTTTCGGCAATGAGCAGTTCTTC	CASSSPLRTSGSFGNEQFF
TRBV15	NA	TRBJ2-5	TRBD2	TGTGCCACCAGCTTACATCGGGGGGAAGAGACCCAGTACTTC	CATSLHRGEETQYF
TRBV5-1	NA	TRBJ2-5	NA	TGCGCCAGCAGCCCCGGGACGGCCAGGGAGACCCAGTACTTC	CASSPGTARETQYF
TRBV9	NA	TRBJ2-7	NA	TGTGCCAGCAGCTCTAACCTGGACACCTCCTACGAGCAGTACTTC	CASSSNLDTSYEQYF
TRBV5-1	NA	TRBJ2-4	TRBD2	TGCGCCAGCAGCGCCCGACTAGCGGGAGGCTTGTCTAAAAACATTCAGTACTTC	CASSARLAGGLSKNIQYF
TRBV28	NA	TRBJ2-5	TRBD2	TGTGCCAGCAGTTCCCCGTCACTAGCGGGCAACCAAGAGACCCAGTACTTC	CASSSPSLAGNQETQYF
TRBV4-1	NA	TRBJ2-3	TRBD2	TGCGCCAGCAGCCAAGGGACTAGCGGGAGGTTTGTCACAGATACGCAGTATTTT	CASSQGTSGRFVTDTQYF
TRBV7-2	NA	TRBJ1-4	NA	TGTGCCAGCAGCTTAAGGAGGGTCTCAACTAATGAAAAACTGTTTTTT	CASSLRRVSTNEKLFF
TRBV10-3	NA	TRBJ2-2	NA	TGTGCCATCAGTGAGTTAGCCGGGGCAGGGGAGCTGTTTTTT	CAISELAGAGELFF
TRBV12-5	NA	TRBJ1-3	NA	TGTGCTAGTGGTTTGACGACCGGTAGGACAACGGACTCTGGAAACACCATATATTTT	CASGLTTGRTTDSGNTIYF
TRBV9	NA	TRBJ2-7	NA	TGTGCCAGCAGCCCCTCCCCGTGGACGGATTCCTACGAGCAGTACTTC	CASSPSPWTDSYEQYF
TRBV18	NA	TRBJ2-5	TRBD2	TGTGCCGGGCAACTAGCGGGAGACGGGATGGAGACCCAGTACTTC	CAGQLAGDGMETQYF
TRBV6-1	NA	TRBJ1-2	TRBD1	TGTGCCAGCACCTCGTACAGGGGAGCCTATGGCTACACCTTC	CASTSYRGAYGYTF
TRBV19	once	TRBJ1-5	TRBD1	TGTGCCAGTAGTAGACAGGGTGGCAATCAGCCCCAGCATTTT	CASSRQGGNQPQHF
TRBV11-2	NA	TRBJ2-7	NA	TGTGCCAGCAGCTTCCGGGAGAGTTACGAGCAGTACTTC	CASSFRESYEQYF
TRBV28	NA	TRBJ1-2	TRBD1	TGTGCCAGCAGTTTGGTACAGGGGAGCTATGGCTACACCTTC	CASSLVQGSYGYTF
TRBV28	NA	TRBJ2-3	TRBD2	TGTGCCAGCAGTATCGGACTAGCGTATCCCCCCGATTGGCAGTATTTT	CASSIGLAYPPDWQYF
TRBV18	NA	TRBJ2-7	NA	TGTGCCAGCTCACCAAATAAAGGCTCCTACGAGCAGTACTTC	CASSPNKGSYEQYF
TRBV18	NA	TRBJ1-4	TRBD1	TGTGCCAGCTCGCTCAACCGGGACAGCATCAACAACCTGTTTTTT	CASSLNRDSINNLFF
TRBV15	NA	TRBJ1-5	NA	TGTGCCACCAGCGGTAGGACAGTCTATAGCAATCAGCCCCAGCATTTT	CATSGRTVYSNQPQHF
TRBV20-1	NA	TRBJ2-3	NA	TGCAGTGCTAGGTACGGGAATACGCAGTATTTT	CSARYGNTQYF
TRBV5-1	NA	TRBJ2-6	NA	TGCGCCAGCAGCCAAGGACCGAACTCTGGGGCCAACGTCCTGACTTTC	CASSQGPNSGANVLTF
TRBV19	NA	TRBJ2-1	TRBD1	TGTGCCAGTAGTGGTCGCAGGGGGCGGTTTTTCAATGAGCAGTTCTTC	CASSGRRGRFFNEQFF
TRBV29-1	NA	TRBJ2-7	TRBD1	TGCAGCGCTGGGACAGCCACCTACGAGCAGTACTTC	CSAGTATYEQYF
TRBV5-1	NA	TRBJ2-7	NA	TGCGCCAGCAGCCGAGGCTACGAGCAGTACTTC	CASSRGYEQYF
TRBV5-5	NA	TRBJ2-7	NA	TGTGCCAGCAGCTTGGGGCTAGCGCCCTACGAGCAGTACTTC	CASSLGLAPYEQYF
TRBV5-1	NA	TRBJ2-1	NA	TGCGCCAGCAGCTTTGGGGACTCGAGCTCCTACAATGAGCAGTTCTTC	CASSFGDSSSYNEQFF
TRBV7-2	once	TRBJ1-2	TRBD1	TGTGCCAGCAGCTATCGACCGGGACAGGGATATGGCTACACCTTC	CASSYRPGQGYGYTF
TRBV29-1	NA	TRBJ1-4	NA	TGCAGCGTTGAAAAACGGATAACTAATGAAAAACTGTTTTTT	CSVEKRITNEKLFF
TRBV10-3	NA	TRBJ2-1	TRBD2	TGTGCCATCAGTGAGTCGACCTTTCTAGCGGGAAAAAATGAGCAGTTCTTC	CAISESTFLAGKNEQFF
TRBV28	NA	TRBJ2-5	NA	TGTGCCAGCAGTCTCTTAGGGGAGACCCAGTACTTC	CASSLLGETQYF
TRBV7-9	NA	TRBJ2-3	NA	TGTGCCAGCAGCTTAAGGGTCGTAGCCCTGGTAACAGATACGCAGTATTTT	CASSLRVVALVTDTQYF